This T cell receptor (beta chain) is drawn from a study of read filtering for tumor transcriptome and immune sequencing. For the study at large: By R-ISS, stages I, II and III held approximately 8, 16 and 7 patients. Whole-transcriptome libraries were prepared after DNase treatment.

Germline loops: CDR1 MDHEN, CDR2 SYDVKM. Trimming left V 3 bases short and J 0 bases short, with 9 bases between. CDR3 length equals 15 residues. Many counts were recorded for this clonotype. What it binds is unknown. Study outcomes and limitations: IR-seq captured clonotypes deeper and more reliably than RNA-seq. In IR-seq, single-read clonotypes were roughly 82% of clonotypes but around 3.4% of reads.

This library used about 400 ng RNA and molecular barcoded adaptors spanning alpha/delta and beta/gamma chains. Each CDR3 protein is one row after TCRdb ran MiXCR on the reads. Among roughly 82,000 distinct CDR3 sequences listed, 9% to 15% were seen once. The sequence derives from a donor at least 40 years old with multiple myeloma. Material for sequencing was a population of CD138-negative cells sorted from bone marrow. V is TRBV28 and J is TRBJ2-4; D could derive from TRBD1 or TRBD2 (5 bases each). CDR3 nucleotide sequence: TGTGCCAGCAGTTTGGGGGACCTAGCCAAAAACATTCAGTACTTC. Encoded protein: CASSLGDLAKNIQYF.